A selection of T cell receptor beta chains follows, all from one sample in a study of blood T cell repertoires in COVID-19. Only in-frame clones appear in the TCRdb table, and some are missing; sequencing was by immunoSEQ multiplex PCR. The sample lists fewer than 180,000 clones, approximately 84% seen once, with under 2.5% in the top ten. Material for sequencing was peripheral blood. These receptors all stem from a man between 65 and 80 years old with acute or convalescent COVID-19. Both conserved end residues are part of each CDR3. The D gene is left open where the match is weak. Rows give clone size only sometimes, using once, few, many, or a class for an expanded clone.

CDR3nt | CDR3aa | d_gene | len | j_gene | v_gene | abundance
TGTGCCAGCAGCTTATCAGCGTACCCAGATACGCAGTATTTT | CASSLSAYPDTQYF | NA | 14 | TRBJ2-3 | TRBV7-8 | few
TGTGCCAGCAGTTTGGGGGGACTGAACACTGAAGCTTTCTTT | CASSLGGLNTEAFF | NA | 14 | TRBJ1-1 | TRBV28 | NA
TGTGCCAGCTCACCCCGGGACAGGGTGCTTCATACGCAGTATTTT | CASSPRDRVLHTQYF | TRBD1 | 15 | TRBJ2-3 | TRBV18 | many
TGTGCCAGCAGCTTAGATCTGTTCGGGGTTTCCTATGGCTACACCTTC | CASSLDLFGVSYGYTF | NA | 16 | TRBJ1-2 | TRBV7-2 | NA
TGCGCCAGCAGCCCTGTGGAGGCTTCCTACGAGCAGTACTTC | CASSPVEASYEQYF | NA | 14 | TRBJ2-7 | TRBV5-1 | NA
TGTGCCAGCAGAGGACAGGGGGCCATTTACGAGCAGTACTTC | CASRGQGAIYEQYF | TRBD1 | 14 | TRBJ2-7 | TRBV6-5 | NA
TGTGCCAGCAGCCAAGGAACTTCCTACGAGCAGTACTTC | CASSQGTSYEQYF | NA | 13 | TRBJ2-7 | TRBV14 | NA
TGTGCCAGCAGGGGAACAGGAGCTAATGAAAAACTGTTTTTT | CASRGTGANEKLFF | NA | 14 | TRBJ1-4 | TRBV2 | NA
TGTGCCAGAAGCGACGACAGACAGGCAAGCAATCAGCCCCAGCATTTT | CARSDDRQASNQPQHF | NA | 16 | TRBJ1-5 | TRBV7-5 | NA
TGTGCCAGCAGTTTTAGGGGACAGGGTAGGCAGCCCCAGCATTTT | CASSFRGQGRQPQHF | TRBD1 | 15 | TRBJ1-5 | TRBV28 | NA
TGCGCCAGCAGCCAAGACCCCAGGGCAACTAATGAAAAACTGTTTTTT | CASSQDPRATNEKLFF | NA | 16 | TRBJ1-4 | TRBV4-1 | NA
TGTGCCAGCAGCTTGGACAGTTCTAATTCACCCCTCCACTTT | CASSLDSSNSPLHF | NA | 14 | TRBJ1-6 | TRBV7-3 | few
TGCGCCAGCAGCTTGGGCGGACAGCACACCGGGGAGCTGTTTTTT | CASSLGGQHTGELFF | NA | 15 | TRBJ2-2 | TRBV5-1 | NA
TGTGCCAGCAGTGAATTGGGGACAGAGTTTAACTATGGCTACACCTTC | CASSELGTEFNYGYTF | TRBD1 | 16 | TRBJ1-2 | TRBV6-1 | NA
TGCGCCAGCAGCGCGACAGGTATTTCCTACGAGCAGTACTTC | CASSATGISYEQYF | NA | 14 | TRBJ2-7 | TRBV5-1 | NA
TGTGCCAGCAGTTTATCCTCGGGACTCTTCTATGGCTACACCTTC | CASSLSSGLFYGYTF | NA | 15 | TRBJ1-2 | TRBV28 | NA
TGTGCCAGCAGTTACCGGGACAGTAACCAAGAAAAACTGTTTTTT | CASSYRDSNQEKLFF | TRBD1 | 15 | TRBJ1-4 | TRBV6-6 | NA
TGTGCCAGCAGTGGACAGGACCAGCCCCAGCATTTT | CASSGQDQPQHF | NA | 12 | TRBJ1-5 | TRBV2 | NA
TGTGCCAGCAGCCCCGGGACTAGCGGGGGAAGGACCGGGGAGCTGTTTTTT | CASSPGTSGGRTGELFF | TRBD2 | 17 | TRBJ2-2 | TRBV28 | NA
TGCGCCAGCAGCTTGGAACAGACCACAGATACGCAGTATTTT | CASSLEQTTDTQYF | NA | 14 | TRBJ2-3 | TRBV5-1 | once
TGTGCCAGCAGCCCGGACAGGGGCGTTTGGGAAGAGACCCAGTACTTC | CASSPDRGVWEETQYF | TRBD1 | 16 | TRBJ2-5 | TRBV3-1/TRBV3-2 | NA
TGTGCCAGCAGCGGAACCTCTATGGGGAGCTCCTACAATGAGCAGTTCTTC | CASSGTSMGSSYNEQFF | NA | 17 | TRBJ2-1 | TRBV5-5 | NA
TGTGCCAGCAGTTTGCAGGGGGCGAGGGAGACCCAGTACTTC | CASSLQGARETQYF | TRBD1 | 14 | TRBJ2-5 | TRBV28 | NA
TGTGCCAGCAGCCAAGAGACCACAGGGGGCGAGGAGACCCAGTACTTC | CASSQETTGGEETQYF | TRBD1 | 16 | TRBJ2-5 | TRBV3-1/TRBV3-2 | NA
TGTGCCAGCTGCCGGGGGTCTCAGGGAGAGACCCAGTACTTC | CASCRGSQGETQYF | NA | 14 | TRBJ2-5 | TRBV5-5 | few
TGTGCCAGCAGTTTATCTTTCGAACTAGCGGTCCAAGAGACCCAGTACTTC | CASSLSFELAVQETQYF | TRBD2 | 17 | TRBJ2-5 | TRBV27 | NA
TGTGCCACCACCACCGGGGACAGCTCCTACAATGAGCAGTTCTTC | CATTTGDSSYNEQFF | TRBD1 | 15 | TRBJ2-1 | TRBV6-5 | NA